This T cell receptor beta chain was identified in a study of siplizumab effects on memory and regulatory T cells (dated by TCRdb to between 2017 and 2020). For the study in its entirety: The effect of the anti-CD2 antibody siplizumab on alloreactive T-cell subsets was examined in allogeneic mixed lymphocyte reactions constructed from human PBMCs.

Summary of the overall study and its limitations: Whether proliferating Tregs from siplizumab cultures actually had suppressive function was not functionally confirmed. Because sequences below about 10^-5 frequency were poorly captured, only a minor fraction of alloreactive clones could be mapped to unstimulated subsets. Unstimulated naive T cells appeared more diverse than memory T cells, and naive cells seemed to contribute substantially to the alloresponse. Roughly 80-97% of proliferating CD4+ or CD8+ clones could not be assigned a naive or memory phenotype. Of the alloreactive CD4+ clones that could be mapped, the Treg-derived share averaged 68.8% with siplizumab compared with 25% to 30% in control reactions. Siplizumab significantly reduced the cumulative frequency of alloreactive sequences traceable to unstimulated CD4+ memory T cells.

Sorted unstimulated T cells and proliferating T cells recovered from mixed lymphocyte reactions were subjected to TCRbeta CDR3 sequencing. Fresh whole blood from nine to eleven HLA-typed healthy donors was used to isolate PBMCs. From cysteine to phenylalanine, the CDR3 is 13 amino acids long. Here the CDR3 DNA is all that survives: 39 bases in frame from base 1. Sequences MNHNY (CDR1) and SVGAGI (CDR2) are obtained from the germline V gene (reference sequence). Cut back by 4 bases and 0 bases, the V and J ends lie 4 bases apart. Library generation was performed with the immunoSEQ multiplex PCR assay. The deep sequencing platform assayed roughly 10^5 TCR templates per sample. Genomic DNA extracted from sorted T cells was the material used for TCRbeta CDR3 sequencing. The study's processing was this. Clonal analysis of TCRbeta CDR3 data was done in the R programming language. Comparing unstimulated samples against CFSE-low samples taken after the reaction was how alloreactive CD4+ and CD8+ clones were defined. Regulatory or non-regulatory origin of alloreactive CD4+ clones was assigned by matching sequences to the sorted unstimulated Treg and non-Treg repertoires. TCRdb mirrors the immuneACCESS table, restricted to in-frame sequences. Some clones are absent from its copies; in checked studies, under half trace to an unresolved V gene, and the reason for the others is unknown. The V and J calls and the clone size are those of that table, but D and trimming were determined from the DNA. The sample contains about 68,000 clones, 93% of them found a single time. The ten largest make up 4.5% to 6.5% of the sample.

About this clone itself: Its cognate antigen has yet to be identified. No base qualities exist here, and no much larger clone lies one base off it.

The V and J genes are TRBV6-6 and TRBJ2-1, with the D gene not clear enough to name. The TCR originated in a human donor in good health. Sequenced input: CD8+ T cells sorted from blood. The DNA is TGTGCCAGCAGTTTCGCCTCCTACAATGAGCAGTTCTTC. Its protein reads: CASSFASYNEQFF.